Listed here is a single T cell receptor (beta chain). No antigen is known for it. This sample is drawn from a study of cytomegalovirus exposure and HLA in healthy donors. Whole-study findings and limits: The study designated 150 or so TCR beta chains cytomegalovirus-associated. Some highly shared sequence variants likely arose as a pipeline artifact.

13 Jbeta primers and 60 Vbeta primers were used for the PCR. Repertoires were generated with immunoSEQ multiplex PCR, while TCRdb's copy carries only in-frame clones and drops some. The sample includes about 100,000 clones, approximately 81% of them seen just once. Germline CDR1 is SGHAT and CDR2 is FQNNGV. The CDR3 covers 13 residues. Trimming at V came to 4 bases and at J to 4 bases, leaving 3 bases not matched to a gene. The rearrangement joins TRBV11-2 to TRBJ1-1, with 7 bases that match TRBD1. The TCR was taken from a female donor in good health and CMV-seropositive. The sequencing sample was made of PBMCs. The CDR3: CASSSDRATEAFF. CDR3 DNA sequence: TGTGCCAGCAGCTCCGACAGGGCCACTGAAGCTTTCTTT.